This is a list of T cell receptor beta chains from one sample in a study of spatial heterogeneity in lung cancer. TCRdb reprocessed the 5' RACE reads via MiXCR and lists one record per CDR3 protein. In the table there are some 80,000 distinct CDR3 sequences, under 8.5% of which are singletons. The sequenced sample was PBMCs, obtained at surgery. These receptors were collected from a male donor with early-stage non-small cell lung cancer. CDR3s include the opening cysteine and the closing phenylalanine or tryptophan. Fields, in order: clone size, J gene, D gene, V gene, CDR3 DNA, CDR3 protein. D genes are given only for firm matches. Clone size is not always given. Where it is, it says once, few, many or a class for expanded clones.

few TRBJ1-4 - TRBV29-1 TGCAGCGTTGAAGATTACGGTGCAACTAATGAAAAACTGTTTTTT CSVEDYGATNEKLFF
many TRBJ2-7 TRBD2 TRBV6-1 TGTGCCAGCAATAGACTAGCGGGAGCCTACGAGCAGTACTTC CASNRLAGAYEQYF
many TRBJ2-1 TRBD2 TRBV3-1 TGTGCCAGCAGCCAAGGGCAACTAGCGGGCTACAATGAGCAGTTCTTC CASSQGQLAGYNEQFF
many TRBJ1-6 - TRBV2 TGTGCCAGCAGTCAGAATTCACCCCTCCACTTT CASSQNSPLHF
- TRBJ1-2 - TRBV20-1 TGCAGTGCTAGTGGGGGTAACTATGGCTACACCTTC CSASGGNYGYTF
few TRBJ2-3 - TRBV12-3/TRBV12-4 TGTGCCAGCAGTTTGTCGTTGCCCCGCGGTTCAGATACGCAGTATTTT CASSLSLPRGSDTQYF
many TRBJ2-7 - TRBV6-2/TRBV6-3 TGTGCCAGCACTTTAGCGGAAAGCTCCTACGAGCAGTACTTC CASTLAESSYEQYF
many TRBJ2-2 TRBD2 TRBV19 TGTGCCAGTAGTACCCGGGGGGGCCGGACCGGGGAGCTGTTTTTT CASSTRGGRTGELFF
few TRBJ1-1 - TRBV10-1 TGCGCCAGCAGTGAGACAGTCCGGAACACTGAAGCTTTCTTT CASSETVRNTEAFF
few TRBJ2-1 - TRBV10-3 TGTGCCATCAGTGAGTCGATCGGGGGAAGCTCCTACAATGAGCAGTTCTTC CAISESIGGSSYNEQFF
- TRBJ1-4 - TRBV20-1 TGCAGTGCTAGAGATTTACAGGGAAGAAATGAAAAACTGTTTTTT CSARDLQGRNEKLFF